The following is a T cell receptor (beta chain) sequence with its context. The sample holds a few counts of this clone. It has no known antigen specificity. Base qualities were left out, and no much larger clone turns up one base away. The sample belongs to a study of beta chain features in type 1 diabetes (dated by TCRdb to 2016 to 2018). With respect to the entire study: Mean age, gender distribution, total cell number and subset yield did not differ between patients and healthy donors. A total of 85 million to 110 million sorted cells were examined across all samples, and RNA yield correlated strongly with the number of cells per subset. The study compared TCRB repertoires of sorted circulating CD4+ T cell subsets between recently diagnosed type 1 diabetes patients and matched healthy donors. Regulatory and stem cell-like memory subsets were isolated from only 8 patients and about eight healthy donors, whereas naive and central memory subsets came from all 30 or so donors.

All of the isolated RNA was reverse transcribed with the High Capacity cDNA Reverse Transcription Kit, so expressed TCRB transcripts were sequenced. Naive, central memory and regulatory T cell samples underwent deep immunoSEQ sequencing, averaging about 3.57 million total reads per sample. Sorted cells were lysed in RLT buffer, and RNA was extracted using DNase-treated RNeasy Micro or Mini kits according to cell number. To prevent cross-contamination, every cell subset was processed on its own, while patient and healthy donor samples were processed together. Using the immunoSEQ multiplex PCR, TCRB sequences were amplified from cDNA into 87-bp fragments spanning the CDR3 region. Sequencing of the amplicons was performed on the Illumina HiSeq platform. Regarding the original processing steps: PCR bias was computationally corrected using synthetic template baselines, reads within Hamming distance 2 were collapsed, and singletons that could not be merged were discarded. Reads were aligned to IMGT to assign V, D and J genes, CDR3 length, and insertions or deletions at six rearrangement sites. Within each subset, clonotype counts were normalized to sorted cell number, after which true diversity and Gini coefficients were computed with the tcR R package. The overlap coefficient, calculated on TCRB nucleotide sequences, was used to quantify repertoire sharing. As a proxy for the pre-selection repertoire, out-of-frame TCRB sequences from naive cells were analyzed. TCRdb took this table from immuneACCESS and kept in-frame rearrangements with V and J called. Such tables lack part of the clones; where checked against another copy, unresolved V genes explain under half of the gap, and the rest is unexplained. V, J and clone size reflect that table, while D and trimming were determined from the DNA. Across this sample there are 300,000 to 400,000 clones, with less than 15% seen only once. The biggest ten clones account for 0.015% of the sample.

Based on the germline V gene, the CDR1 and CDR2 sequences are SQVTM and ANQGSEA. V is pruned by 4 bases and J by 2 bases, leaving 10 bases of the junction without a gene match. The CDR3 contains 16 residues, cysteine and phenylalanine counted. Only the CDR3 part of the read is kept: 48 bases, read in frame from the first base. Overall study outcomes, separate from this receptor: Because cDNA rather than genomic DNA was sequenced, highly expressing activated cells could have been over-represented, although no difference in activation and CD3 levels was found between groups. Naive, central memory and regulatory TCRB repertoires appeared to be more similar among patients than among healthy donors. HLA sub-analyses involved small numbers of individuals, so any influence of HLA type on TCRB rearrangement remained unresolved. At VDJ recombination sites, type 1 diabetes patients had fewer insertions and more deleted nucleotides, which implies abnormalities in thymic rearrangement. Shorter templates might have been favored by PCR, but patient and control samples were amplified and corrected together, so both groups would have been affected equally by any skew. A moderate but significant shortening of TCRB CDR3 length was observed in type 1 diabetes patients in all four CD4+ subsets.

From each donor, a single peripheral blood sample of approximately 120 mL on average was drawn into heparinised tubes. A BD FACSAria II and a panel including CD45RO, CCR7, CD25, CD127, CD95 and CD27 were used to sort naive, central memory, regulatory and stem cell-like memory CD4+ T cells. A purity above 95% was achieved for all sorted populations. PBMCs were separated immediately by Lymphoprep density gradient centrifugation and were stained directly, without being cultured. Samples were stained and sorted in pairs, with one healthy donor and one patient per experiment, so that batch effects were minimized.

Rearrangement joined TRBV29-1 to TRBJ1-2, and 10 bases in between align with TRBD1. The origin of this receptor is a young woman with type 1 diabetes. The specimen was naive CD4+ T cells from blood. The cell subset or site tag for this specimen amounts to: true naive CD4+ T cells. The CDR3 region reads CSVGAGTGASNYGYTF. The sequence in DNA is TGCAGCGTTGGAGCCGGGACAGGGGCGTCAAACTATGGCTACACCTTC. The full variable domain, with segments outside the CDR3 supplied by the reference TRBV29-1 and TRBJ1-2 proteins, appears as SAVISQKPSRDICQRGTSLTIQCQVDSQVTMMFWYRQQPGQSLTLIATANQGSEATYESGFVIDKFPISRPNLTFSTLTVSNMSPEDSSIYLCSVGAGTGASNYGYTFGSGTRLTVV.